The TCR beta chain described here comes from a study of neurological immune-mediated disorders (dated by TCRdb to between 2019 and 2020). Study-wide context: Among the approximately 35 multiple sclerosis patients, relapsing-remitting MS accounted for around 30 and secondary progressive MS accounted for 3. The approximately 98 TCR-beta libraries included longitudinal samples, technical triplicates and paired sorted CD4+ and CD8+ T-cell subsets alongside PBMC samples. The cohort included 60 to 75 subjects: roughly 14 with HAM/TSP, approximately 35 with multiple sclerosis, and approximately 20 healthy controls. Peripheral blood TCR-beta repertoires from patients with HTLV-I-associated myelopathy (HAM/TSP), patients with multiple sclerosis, and healthy controls were compared in the study using UMI-based sequencing.

Germline trimming amounts to 2 bases on V and 3 bases on J, with 8 as the count of junction bases outside the gene matches. From the cysteine up to the phenylalanine, the CDR3 has a length of 15 residues. Only the CDR3 DNA stays, 45 bases, in frame from base 1. Via the germline V gene, CDR1 is SGHRS and CDR2 YFSETQ. This clonotype was detected ten times or more. The antigen it binds to is not known. No base quality values were provided; no much bigger clone lies one nucleotide off. General findings and caveats noted by the study authors: TCR clonal expansion was highest in HAM/TSP patients and lowest in MS patients, with MS patients falling below even healthy controls. Across subjects, expanded clones never shared an identical CDR3 amino acid sequence, which suggests that the TCR-beta repertoires in every group were private. Repertoires from 18 of 34 MS patients were grouped by phylogenetic analysis into a cluster of related CDR3 sequences, suggesting a possible repertoire-level signature. No clinical or MRI features were associated with the MS cluster, and the authors said that larger cohorts are needed.

Libraries from unsorted PBMCs were made from 2 million PBMCs kept in RNAlater at -80 degrees C until RNA extraction. The multiple sclerosis patients were enrolled in a US clinical protocol that used magnetic resonance imaging to evaluate disease progression. Peripheral blood underwent Ficoll-Hypaque density gradient centrifugation to isolate PBMCs, which were then cryopreserved in liquid nitrogen. To synthesize cDNA, template-switch 5'RACE was performed with a primer carrying a 10-nucleotide random unique molecular identifier so that each TCR transcript was tagged. Every sequencing run yielded over 200 million TCR-beta sequences covering 15-18 subjects. Total RNA was extracted with the RNeasy kit. The KAPA Real-time Library Amplification kit was used to amplify TCR-beta VDJ regions with primers for the TCR constant region and the 5'RACE anchor. Sample indexes and Illumina adaptors were added in a first PCR, and a second PCR then increased library yield. After Ampure bead purification, the roughly 650 bp TCR product was size-selected on a 2% E-gel SizeSelection system. Before pooling, library quality was checked on a Bioanalyzer, concentration was measured with Qubit, and libraries were quantified with the Kapa Library Quantification kit. Paired-end 2 x 150 bp sequencing of the libraries was performed on an Illumina HiSeq 2500. To increase sequence diversity, roughly 25-31% phiX was spiked into each library pool. Per the original workflow: The quality-filtered reads were processed with the UMI-based MiGEC pipeline, whose error correction step removed more than 80% of the raw TCR sequences. IMGT germline references were used for alignment of VDJ genes, and clonotypes were defined by a unique CDR3 amino acid sequence together with V-J genes. Clonal expansion, Shannon diversity, and CDR3 relatedness (CalcPairwiseDistances, ClusterSamples) were evaluated with VDJtools, and phylogenetic trees were built with CLCbio workbench. Using coefficient-of-variation modelling across technical triplicates, the study counted a clone as expanded if it had at least 8 unique UMIs. TCRdb took the public reads, trimmed them with fastp at Q25, ran MiXCR for clone calling and kept in-frame beta chains. Records with the same CDR3 protein are collapsed into one entry carrying the most frequent genes and DNA. The V and J calls and clone size come from TCRdb's table, not from the authors' own analysis. The sample records tens of thousands of distinct CDR3 sequences, around 5.2% of which are singletons. Of the sample, around 7.2% falls within the top ten clones.

The sample consisted of PBMCs. The sequence derives from a man younger than 35 with multiple sclerosis. The sequence is built from TRBV5-1 and TRBJ2-7; TRBD2 matches 7 bases in the middle. The CDR3 region has the sequence CASSFGTSGGYEQYF. The DNA sequence follows: TGCGCCAGCAGCTTCGGAACCTCGGGAGGCTACGAGCAGTACTTC.